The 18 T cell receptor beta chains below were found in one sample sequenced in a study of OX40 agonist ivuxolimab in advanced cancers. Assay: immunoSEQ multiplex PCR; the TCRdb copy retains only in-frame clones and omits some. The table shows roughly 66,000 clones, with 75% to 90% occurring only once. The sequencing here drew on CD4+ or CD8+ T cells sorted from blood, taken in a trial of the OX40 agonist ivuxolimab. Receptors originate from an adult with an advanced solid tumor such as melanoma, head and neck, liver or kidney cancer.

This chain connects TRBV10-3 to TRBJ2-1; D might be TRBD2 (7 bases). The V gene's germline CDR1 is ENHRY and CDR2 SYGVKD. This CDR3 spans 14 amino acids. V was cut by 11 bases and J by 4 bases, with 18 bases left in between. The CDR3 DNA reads TGTGCCTCCGTAGGGGGGGCGACTTACAATGAGCAGTTCTTC. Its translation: CASVGGATYNEQFF.

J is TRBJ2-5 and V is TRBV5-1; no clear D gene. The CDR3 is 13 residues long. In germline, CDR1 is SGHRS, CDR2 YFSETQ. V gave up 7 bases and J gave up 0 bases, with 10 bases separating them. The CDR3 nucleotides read TGCGCCAGCCGACGTGGGGACCAAGAGACCCAGTACTTC. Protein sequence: CASRRGDQETQYF. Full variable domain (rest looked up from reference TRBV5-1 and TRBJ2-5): KAGVTQTPRYLIKTRGQQVTLSCSPISGHRSVSWYQQTPGQGLQFLFEYFSETQRNKGNFPGRFSGRQFSNSRSEMNVSTLELGDSALYLCASRRGDQETQYFGPGTRLLVL.

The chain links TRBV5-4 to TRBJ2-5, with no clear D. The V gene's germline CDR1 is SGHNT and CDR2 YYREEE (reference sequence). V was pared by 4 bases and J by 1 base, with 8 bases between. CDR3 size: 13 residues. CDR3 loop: CASSQAGQETQYF. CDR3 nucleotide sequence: TGTGCCAGCAGCCAGGCAGGCCAAGAGACCCAGTACTTC. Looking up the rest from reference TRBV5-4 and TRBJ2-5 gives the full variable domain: ETGVTQSPTHLIKTRGQQVTLRCSSQSGHNTVSWYQQALGQGPQFIFQYYREEENGRGNFPPRFSGLQFPNYSSELNVNALELDDSALYLCASSQAGQETQYFGPGTRLLVL.

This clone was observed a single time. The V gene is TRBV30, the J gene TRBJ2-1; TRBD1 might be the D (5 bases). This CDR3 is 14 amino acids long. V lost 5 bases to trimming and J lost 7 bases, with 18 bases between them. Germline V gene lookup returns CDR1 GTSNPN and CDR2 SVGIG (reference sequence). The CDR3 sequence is CAWEKGHKGNEQFF. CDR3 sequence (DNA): TGTGCCTGGGAAAAGGGGCACAAGGGGAATGAGCAGTTCTTC.

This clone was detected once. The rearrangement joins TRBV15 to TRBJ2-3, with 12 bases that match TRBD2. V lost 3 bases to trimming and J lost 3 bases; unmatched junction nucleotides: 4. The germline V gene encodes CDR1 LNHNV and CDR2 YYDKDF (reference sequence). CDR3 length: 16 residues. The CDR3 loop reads CATSSWTSGMTDTQYF. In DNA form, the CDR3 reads TGTGCCACCAGCAGCTGGACTAGCGGGATGACAGATACGCAGTATTTT.

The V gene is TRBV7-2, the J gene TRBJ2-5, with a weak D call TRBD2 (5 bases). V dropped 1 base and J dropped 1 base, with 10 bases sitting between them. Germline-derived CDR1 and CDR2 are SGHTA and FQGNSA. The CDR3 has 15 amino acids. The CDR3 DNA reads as TGTGCCAGCAGCTTAGGTCAGCTAGCCCAAGAGACCCAGTACTTC. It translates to CASSLGQLAQETQYF.

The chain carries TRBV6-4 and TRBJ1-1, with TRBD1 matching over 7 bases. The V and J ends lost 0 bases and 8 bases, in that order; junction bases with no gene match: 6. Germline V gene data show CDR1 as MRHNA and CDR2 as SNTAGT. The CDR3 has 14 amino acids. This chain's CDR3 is CASSDSFRDREAFF. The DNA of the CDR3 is TGTGCCAGCAGTGACTCGTTCCGGGACAGAGAAGCTTTCTTT.

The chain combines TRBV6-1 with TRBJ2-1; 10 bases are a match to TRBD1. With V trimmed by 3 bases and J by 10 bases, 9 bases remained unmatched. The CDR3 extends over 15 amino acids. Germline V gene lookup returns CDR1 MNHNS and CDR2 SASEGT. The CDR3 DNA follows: TGTGCCAGCAGTGAGCCAGGGGACAGGGGAGGAGAGCAGTTCTTC. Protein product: CASSEPGDRGGEQFF.

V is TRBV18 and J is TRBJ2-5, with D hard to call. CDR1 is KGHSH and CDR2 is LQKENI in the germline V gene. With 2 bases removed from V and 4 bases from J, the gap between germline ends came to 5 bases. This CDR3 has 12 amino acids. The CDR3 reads CASSPVGETQYF. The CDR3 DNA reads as TGTGCCAGCTCACCAGTGGGAGAGACCCAGTACTTC.

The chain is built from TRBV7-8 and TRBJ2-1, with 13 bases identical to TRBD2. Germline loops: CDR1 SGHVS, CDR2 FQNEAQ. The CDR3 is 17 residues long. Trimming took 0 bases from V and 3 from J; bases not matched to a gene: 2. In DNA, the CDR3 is TGTGCCAGCAGCTTAGCGGGACTAGCGGGAATCTACAATGAGCAGTTCTTC. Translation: CASSLAGLAGIYNEQFF. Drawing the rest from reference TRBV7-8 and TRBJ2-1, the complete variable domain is GAGVSQSPRYKVAKRGQDVALRCDPISGHVSLFWYQQALGQGPEFLTYFQNEAQLDKSGLPSDRFFAERPEGSVSTLKIQRTQQEDSAVYLCASSLAGLAGIYNEQFFGPGTRLTVL.

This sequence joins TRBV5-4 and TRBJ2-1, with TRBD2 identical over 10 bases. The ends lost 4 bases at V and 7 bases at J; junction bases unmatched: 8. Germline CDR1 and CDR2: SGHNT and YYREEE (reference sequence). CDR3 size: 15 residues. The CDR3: CASSVTSGNSNEQFF. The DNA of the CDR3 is TGTGCCAGCAGCGTAACTAGCGGGAATTCGAATGAGCAGTTCTTC.

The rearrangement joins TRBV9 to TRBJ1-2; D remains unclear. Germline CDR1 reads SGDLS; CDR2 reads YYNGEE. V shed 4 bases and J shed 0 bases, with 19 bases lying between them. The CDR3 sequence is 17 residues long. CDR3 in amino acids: CASSIGPTPHTNYGYTF. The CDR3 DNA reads TGTGCCAGCAGCATAGGACCGACTCCACATACTAACTATGGCTACACCTTC. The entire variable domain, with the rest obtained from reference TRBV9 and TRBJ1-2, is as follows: DSGVTQTPKHLITATGQRVTLRCSPRSGDLSVYWYQQSLDQGLQFLIQYYNGEERAKGNILERFSAQQFPDLHSELNLSSLELGDSALYFCASSIGPTPHTNYGYTFGSGTRLTVV.

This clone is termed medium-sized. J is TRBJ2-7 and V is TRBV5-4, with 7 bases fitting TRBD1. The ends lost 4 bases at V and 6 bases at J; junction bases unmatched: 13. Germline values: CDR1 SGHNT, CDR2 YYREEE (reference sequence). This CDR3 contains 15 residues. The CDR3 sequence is CASSRRQGSPFEQYF. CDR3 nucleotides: TGTGCCAGCAGCAGAAGACAGGGCTCCCCCTTCGAGCAGTACTTC.

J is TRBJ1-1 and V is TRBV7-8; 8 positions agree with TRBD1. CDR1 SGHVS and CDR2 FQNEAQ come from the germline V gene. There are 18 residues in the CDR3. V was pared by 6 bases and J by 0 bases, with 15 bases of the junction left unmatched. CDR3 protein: CASRLRQGTSAMNTEAFF. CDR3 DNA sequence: TGTGCCAGCAGACTGAGACAGGGGACCTCCGCCATGAACACTGAAGCTTTCTTT.

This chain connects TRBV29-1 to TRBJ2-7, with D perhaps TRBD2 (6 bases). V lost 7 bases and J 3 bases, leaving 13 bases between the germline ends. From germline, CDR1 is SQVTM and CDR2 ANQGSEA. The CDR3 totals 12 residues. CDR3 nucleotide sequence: TGCAGCGGGGGACTGGGACTCTACGAGCAGTACTTC. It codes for CSGGLGLYEQYF.

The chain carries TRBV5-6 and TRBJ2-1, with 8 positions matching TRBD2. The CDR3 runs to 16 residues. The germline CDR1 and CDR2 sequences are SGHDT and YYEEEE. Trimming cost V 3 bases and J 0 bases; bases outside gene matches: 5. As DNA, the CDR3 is TGTGCCAGCAGCTCTGAACTAGCGGCCTCCTACAATGAGCAGTTCTTC. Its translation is CASSSELAASYNEQFF.

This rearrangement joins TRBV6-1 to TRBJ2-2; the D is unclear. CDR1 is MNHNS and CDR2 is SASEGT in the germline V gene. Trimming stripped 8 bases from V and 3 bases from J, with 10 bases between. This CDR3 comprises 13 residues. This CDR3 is CASSSKYTGELFF. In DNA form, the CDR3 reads TGTGCCAGCTCCTCGAAATACACCGGGGAGCTGTTTTTT.

The CDR3 sequence is CASSLGGQSSISYNEQFF. The CDR3 DNA is TGCGCCAGCAGCTTGGGAGGACAAAGCTCTATCTCCTACAATGAGCAGTTCTTC. The V and J genes are TRBV5-1 and TRBJ2-1, with a possible D match to TRBD1 (5 bases). V was cut by 0 bases and J by 0 bases, with 16 bases left in between. Germline CDR1 SGHRS, CDR2 YFSETQ. CDR3 length equals 18 residues.